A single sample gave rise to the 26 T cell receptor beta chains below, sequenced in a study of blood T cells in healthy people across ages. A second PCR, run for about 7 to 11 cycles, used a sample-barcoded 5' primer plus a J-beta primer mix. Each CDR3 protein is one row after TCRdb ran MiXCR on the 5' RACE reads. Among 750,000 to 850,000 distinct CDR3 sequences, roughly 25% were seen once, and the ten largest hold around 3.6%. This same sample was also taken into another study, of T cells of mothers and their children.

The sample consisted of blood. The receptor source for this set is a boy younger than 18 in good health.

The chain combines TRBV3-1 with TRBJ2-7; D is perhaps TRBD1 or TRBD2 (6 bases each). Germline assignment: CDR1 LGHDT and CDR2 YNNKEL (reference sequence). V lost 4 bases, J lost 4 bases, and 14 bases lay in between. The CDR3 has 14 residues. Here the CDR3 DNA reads TGTGCCAGCAGCCCCGGGGGCGGGGTTTACGAGCAGTACTTC. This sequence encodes CASSPGGGVYEQYF.

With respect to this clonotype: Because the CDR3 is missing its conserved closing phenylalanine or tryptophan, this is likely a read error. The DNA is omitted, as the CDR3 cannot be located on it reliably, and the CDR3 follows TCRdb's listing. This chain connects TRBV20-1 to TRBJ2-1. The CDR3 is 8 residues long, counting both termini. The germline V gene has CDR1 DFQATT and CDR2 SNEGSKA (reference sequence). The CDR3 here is CSARDIAV.

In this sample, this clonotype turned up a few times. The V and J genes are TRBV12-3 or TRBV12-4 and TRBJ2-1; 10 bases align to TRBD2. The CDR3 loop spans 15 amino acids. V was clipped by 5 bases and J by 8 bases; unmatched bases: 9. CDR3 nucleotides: TGTGCCAGCAGTATTAGCGGGGGGTCGTTAGATGAGCAGTTCTTC. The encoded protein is CASSISGGSLDEQFF.

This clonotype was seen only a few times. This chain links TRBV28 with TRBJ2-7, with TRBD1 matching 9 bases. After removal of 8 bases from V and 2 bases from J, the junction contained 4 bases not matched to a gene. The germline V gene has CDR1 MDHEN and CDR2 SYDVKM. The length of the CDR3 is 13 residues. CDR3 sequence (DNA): TGTGCCAGCCTGGGACAGGGACCCTACGAGCAGTACTTC. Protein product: CASLGQGPYEQYF.

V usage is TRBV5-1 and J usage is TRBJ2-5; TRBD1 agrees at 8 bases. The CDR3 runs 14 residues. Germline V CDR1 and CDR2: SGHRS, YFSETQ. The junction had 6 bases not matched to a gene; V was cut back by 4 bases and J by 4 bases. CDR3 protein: CASSQSDRGETQYF. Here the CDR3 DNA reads TGCGCCAGCAGCCAATCTGACAGGGGAGAGACCCAGTACTTC.

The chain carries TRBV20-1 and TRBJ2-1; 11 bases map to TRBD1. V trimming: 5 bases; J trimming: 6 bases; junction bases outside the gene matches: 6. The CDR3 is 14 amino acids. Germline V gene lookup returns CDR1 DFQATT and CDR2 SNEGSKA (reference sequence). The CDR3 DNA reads TGCAGTGCTCCCGGGACAGGGGGTGTCAATGAGCAGTTCTTC. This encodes CSAPGTGGVNEQFF.

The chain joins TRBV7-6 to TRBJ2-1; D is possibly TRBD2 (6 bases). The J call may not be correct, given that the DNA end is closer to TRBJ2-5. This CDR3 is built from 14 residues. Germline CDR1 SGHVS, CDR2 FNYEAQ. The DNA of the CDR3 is TGTGCCAGCAGCTTATTAGGAGGGTACGAGACCCAGTACTTC. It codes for CASSLLGGYETQYF.

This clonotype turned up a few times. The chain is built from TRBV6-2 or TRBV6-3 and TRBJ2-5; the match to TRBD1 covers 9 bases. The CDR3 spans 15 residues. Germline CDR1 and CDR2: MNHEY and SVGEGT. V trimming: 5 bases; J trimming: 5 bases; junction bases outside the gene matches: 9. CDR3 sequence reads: CASSTGTGLGETQYF. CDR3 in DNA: TGTGCCAGCAGTACCGGGACAGGGTTGGGGGAGACCCAGTACTTC.

CDR3 amino acids: CASSATGLAYNEQFF. For the CDR3, the DNA is TGTGCCAGCAGCGCTACGGGACTAGCGTACAATGAGCAGTTCTTC. This chain uses TRBV9 with TRBJ2-1, with 10 bases identical to TRBD2. Germline V CDR1 and CDR2: SGDLS, YYNGEE. The CDR3 has 15 residues. With 3 bases clipped from V and 4 bases from J, the junction kept 4 bases outside the gene matches.

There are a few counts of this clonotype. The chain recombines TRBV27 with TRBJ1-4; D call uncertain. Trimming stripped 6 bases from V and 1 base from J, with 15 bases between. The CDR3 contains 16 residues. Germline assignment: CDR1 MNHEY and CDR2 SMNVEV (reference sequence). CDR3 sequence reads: CASSPSSDGTNEKLFF. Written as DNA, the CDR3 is TGTGCCAGCAGCCCCTCCTCGGACGGAACTAATGAAAAACTGTTTTTT.

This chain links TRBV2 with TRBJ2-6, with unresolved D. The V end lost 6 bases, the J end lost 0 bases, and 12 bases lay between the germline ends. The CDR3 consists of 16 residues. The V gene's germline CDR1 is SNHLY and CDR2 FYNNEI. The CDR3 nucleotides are TGTGCCAGCAGACCCTTTGGGTTCTCTGGGGCCAACGTCCTGACTTTC. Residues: CASRPFGFSGANVLTF.

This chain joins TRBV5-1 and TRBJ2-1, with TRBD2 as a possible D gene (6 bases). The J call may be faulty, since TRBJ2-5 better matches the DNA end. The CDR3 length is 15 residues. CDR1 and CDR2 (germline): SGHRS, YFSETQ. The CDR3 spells CASSLESGGRETQYF. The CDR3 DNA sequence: TGCGCCAGCAGCTTGGAGTCCGGGGGTCGGGAGACCCAGTACTTC.

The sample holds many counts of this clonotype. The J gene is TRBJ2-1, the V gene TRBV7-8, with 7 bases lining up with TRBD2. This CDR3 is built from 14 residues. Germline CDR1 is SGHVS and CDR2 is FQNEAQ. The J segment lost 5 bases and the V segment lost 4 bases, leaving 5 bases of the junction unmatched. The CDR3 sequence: CASSSPLANNEQFF. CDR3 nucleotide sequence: TGTGCCAGCAGCTCTCCACTAGCGAACAATGAGCAGTTCTTC.

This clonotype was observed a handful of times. DNA for the CDR3: TGTGCCAGCAGCGCTTCACCGGCGACTGAAGCTTTCTTT. Translation gives CASSASPATEAFF. This chain joins TRBV7-8 and TRBJ1-1; D gene ambiguous. The CDR3 is made up of 13 amino acids. V was pared by 5 bases and J by 5 bases, with 12 bases between. CDR1 and CDR2 from the germline V gene are SGHVS and FQNEAQ.

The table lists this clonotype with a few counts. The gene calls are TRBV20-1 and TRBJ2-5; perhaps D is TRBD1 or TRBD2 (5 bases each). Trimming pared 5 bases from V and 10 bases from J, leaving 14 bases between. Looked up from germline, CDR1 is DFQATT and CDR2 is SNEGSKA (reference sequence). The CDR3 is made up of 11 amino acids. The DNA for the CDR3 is TGCAGTGCTGAACTGCGAGGGGACCAGTACTTC. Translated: CSAELRGDQYF.

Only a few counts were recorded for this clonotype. The CDR3 protein is CASSQDRHSPRTDTQYF. In DNA, the CDR3 is TGCGCCAGCAGCCAAGATCGGCACAGCCCCCGCACAGATACGCAGTATTTT. The chain joins TRBV4-1 to TRBJ2-3, with D hard to call. V lost 0 bases and J 1 base, leaving 14 bases between the germline ends. This CDR3 comprises 17 residues. Germline CDR1 and CDR2: MGHRA and YSYEKL.

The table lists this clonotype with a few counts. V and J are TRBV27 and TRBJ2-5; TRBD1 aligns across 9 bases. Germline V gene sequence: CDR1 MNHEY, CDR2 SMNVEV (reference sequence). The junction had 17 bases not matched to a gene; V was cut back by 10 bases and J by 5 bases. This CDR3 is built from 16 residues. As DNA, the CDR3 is TGTGCCACCATCGACCGGGACAGGGACGCGGGGGAGACCCAGTACTTC. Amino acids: CATIDRDRDAGETQYF.

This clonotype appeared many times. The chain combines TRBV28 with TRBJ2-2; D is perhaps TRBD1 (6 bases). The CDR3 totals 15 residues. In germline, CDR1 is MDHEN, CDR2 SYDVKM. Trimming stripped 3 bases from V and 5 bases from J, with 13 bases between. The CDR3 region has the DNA TGTGCCAGCAGTTTTGGTTCTAGGGGGACCGGGGAGCTGTTTTTT. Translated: CASSFGSRGTGELFF.

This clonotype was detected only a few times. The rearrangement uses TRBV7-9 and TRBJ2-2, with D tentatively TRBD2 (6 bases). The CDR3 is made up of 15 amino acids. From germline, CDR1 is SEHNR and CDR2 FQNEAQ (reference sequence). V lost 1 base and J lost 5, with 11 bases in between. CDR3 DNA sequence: TGTGCCAGCAGCTTAGGTGTCCGGGAGACCGGGGAGCTGTTTTTT. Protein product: CASSLGVRETGELFF.

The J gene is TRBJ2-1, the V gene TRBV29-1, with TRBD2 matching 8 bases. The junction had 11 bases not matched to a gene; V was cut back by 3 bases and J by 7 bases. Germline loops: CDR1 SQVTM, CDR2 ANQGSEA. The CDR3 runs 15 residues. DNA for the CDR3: TGCAGCGTTGAGGTTCCGGCTAGCGGGCGGAATGAGCAGTTCTTC. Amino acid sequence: CSVEVPASGRNEQFF.

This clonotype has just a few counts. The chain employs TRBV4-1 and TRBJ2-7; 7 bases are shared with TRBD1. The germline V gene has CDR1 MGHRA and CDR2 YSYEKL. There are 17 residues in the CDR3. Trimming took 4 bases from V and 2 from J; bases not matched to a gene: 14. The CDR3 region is CASSRMAGQVLPYEQYF. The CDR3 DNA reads TGCGCCAGCAGCCGAATGGCAGGACAGGTACTCCCCTACGAGCAGTACTTC.

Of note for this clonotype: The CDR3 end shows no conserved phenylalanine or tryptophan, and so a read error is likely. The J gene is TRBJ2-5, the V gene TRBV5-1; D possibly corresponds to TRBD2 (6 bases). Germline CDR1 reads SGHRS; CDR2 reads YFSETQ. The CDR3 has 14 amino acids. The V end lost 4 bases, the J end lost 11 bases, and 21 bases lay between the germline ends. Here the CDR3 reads CASSLDGSIGEQYV. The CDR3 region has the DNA TGCGCCAGCAGCCTAGACGGGAGTATTGGGGAGCAGTACGTC.

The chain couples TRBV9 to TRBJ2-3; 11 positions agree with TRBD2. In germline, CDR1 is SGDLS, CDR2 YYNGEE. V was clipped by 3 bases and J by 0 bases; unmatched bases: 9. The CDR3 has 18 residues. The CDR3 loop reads CASSESSGGSRSTDTQYF. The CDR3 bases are TGTGCCAGCAGCGAGTCTAGCGGGGGGAGCCGTAGCACAGATACGCAGTATTTT.

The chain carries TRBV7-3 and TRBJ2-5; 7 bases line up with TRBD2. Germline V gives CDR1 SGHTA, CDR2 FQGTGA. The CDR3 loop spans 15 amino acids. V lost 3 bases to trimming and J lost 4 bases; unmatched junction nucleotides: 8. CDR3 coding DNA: TGTGCCAGCAGCTTGAGCGGGGTCCTGGGAGAGACCCAGTACTTC. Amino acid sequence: CASSLSGVLGETQYF.

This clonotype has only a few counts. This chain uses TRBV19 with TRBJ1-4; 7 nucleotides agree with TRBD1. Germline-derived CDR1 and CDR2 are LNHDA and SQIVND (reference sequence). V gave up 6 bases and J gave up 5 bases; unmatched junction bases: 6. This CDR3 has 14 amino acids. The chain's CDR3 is CASSKDRRNEKLFF. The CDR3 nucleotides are TGTGCCAGTAGCAAGGACAGGCGGAATGAAAAACTGTTTTTT.

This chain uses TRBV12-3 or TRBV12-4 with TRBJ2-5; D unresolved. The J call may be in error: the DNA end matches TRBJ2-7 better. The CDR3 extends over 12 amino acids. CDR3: CASSSMGFEQYF. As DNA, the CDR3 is TGTGCCAGCAGTTCGATGGGTTTCGAGCAGTACTTC.